The text below deals with one TCR beta chain. What it binds is unknown. The sample is drawn from a study of molecular identifiers for immune sequencing clone quantification. Methods described previously, with TCR primers listed, were used for bulk TCR libraries. From the PCR reads, TCRdb called clonotypes with MiXCR, one entry per CDR3 protein. The sample gives roughly 100,000 distinct CDR3 sequences, about 35% of which show up once; 9% to 10% is in the top ten. This CDR3 is 14 amino acids long. V shed 7 bases, J shed 0 bases, and the junction held 4 bases outside the gene matches. Germline CDR1 reads MRHNA; CDR2 reads SNTAGT. Study-wide points: Should identical TCR molecules share a barcode, the sizes of highly expanded clones could be underestimated. The study reportedly detected spiked Jurkat TCR RNA from one cell among about 1.1 million naive cells.

Isolation of naive CD8 T cells was achieved by sorting on a CD8+CD4-CCR7+CD45RA+ phenotype. The sequenced material came from naive CD8+ T cells from blood, with Jurkat cell RNA spiked in. Subset reported: FACS-sorted CD8+CD4-CCR7+CD45RA+ naive T cells. This clonotype originated in a human donor in good health. Some libraries in this study had Jurkat cell RNA spiked in. This chain uses TRBV6-4 with TRBJ2-3, with 7 bases identical to TRBD2. CDR3 nucleotides: TGTGCCAGCATAGAGCGGGATAGCACAGATACGCAGTATTTT. Amino acid sequence: CASIERDSTDTQYF.